Presented here are 30 T cell receptor beta chains from one specimen sequenced in a study of shared clonotypes between healthy human individuals. Profiled with immunoSEQ multiplex PCR; TCRdb holds only in-frame clones, not every one. The sample has about 750,000 clones; around 93% are singletons. Cells designated naive CD8 were CD45RO-negative and were positively selected for CCR7, with terminally differentiated effector memory CD45RA+ cells excluded. The source material was naive CD8+ T cells sorted from blood. These receptor sequences come from a man in his thirties or forties in good health.

In DNA form, the CDR3 reads TGTGCCAGCAGGGGGACAGGGCTCTACGAGCAGTACTTC. The encoded protein is CASRGTGLYEQYF. The J gene is TRBJ2-7, the V gene TRBV2; 9 nucleotides line up with TRBD1. Per germline, CDR1 SNHLY and CDR2 FYNNEI. V dropped 6 bases and J dropped 3; count of bases not matched to a gene: 3. The CDR3 spans 13 residues. Complete variable domain (other parts from reference TRBV2 and TRBJ2-7): EPEVTQTPSHQVTQMGQEVILRCVPISNHLYFYWYRQILGQKVEFLVSFYNNEISEKSEIFDDQFSVERPDGSNFTLKIRSTKLEDSAMYFCASRGTGLYEQYFGPGTRLTVT.

The chain carries TRBV6-6 and TRBJ1-1, with D possibly being TRBD1 (5 bases). The CDR3 loop spans 14 amino acids. The germline V gene encodes CDR1 MNHNY and CDR2 SVGAGI (reference sequence). Trimming removed 5 bases from V and 2 bases from J, with 12 bases in between. CDR3 loop: CASSQGDYNTEAFF. The DNA of the CDR3 is TGTGCCAGCAGTCAAGGGGACTATAACACTGAAGCTTTCTTT.

This chain joins TRBV28 and TRBJ2-1; TRBD2 agrees at 11 bases. The ends lost 7 bases at V and 8 bases at J; junction bases unmatched: 10. This CDR3 is 15 amino acids long. In germline, CDR1 is MDHEN, CDR2 SYDVKM. The CDR3: CASTPLAGASDEQFF. The CDR3 DNA is TGTGCCAGCACACCACTAGCGGGAGCTTCTGATGAGCAGTTCTTC.

This chain joins TRBV10-2 and TRBJ2-7; TRBD2 matches at 12 bases. Trimming cost V 4 bases and J 2 bases; bases outside gene matches: 6. In germline, CDR1 is WSHSY, CDR2 SAAADI. The CDR3 covers 16 residues. The CDR3 region is CASSGGPSGRAYEQYF. In DNA, the CDR3 is TGCGCCAGCAGTGGGGGACCTAGCGGGAGGGCCTACGAGCAGTACTTC.

The chain joins TRBV7-9 to TRBJ2-7; tentatively, D is TRBD1 (5 bases). Germline V gives CDR1 SEHNR, CDR2 FQNEAQ (reference sequence). The CDR3 runs 13 residues. V lost 5 bases and J 1 base, leaving 9 bases between the germline ends. In DNA form, the CDR3 reads TGTGCCAGCAGCCACGGACAATCCTACGAGCAGTACTTC. It yields the protein CASSHGQSYEQYF. The whole variable domain, filled in from reference TRBV7-9 and TRBJ2-7, reads DTGVSQNPRHKITKRGQNVTFRCDPISEHNRLYWYRQTLGQGPEFLTYFQNEAQLEKSRLLSDRFSAERPKGSFSTLEIQRTEQGDSAMYLCASSHGQSYEQYFGPGTRLTVT.

This chain joins TRBV4-1 and TRBJ1-2; D gene uncertain. This CDR3 comprises 15 residues. Trimming shortened V by 1 base and J by 3 bases, and 12 bases separated the two germline ends. The germline V gene encodes CDR1 MGHRA and CDR2 YSYEKL. The DNA for the CDR3 is TGCGCCAGCAGCCAAGCCCGAACGGGGTACTATGGCTACACCTTC. It translates to CASSQARTGYYGYTF.

V is TRBV7-2 and J is TRBJ2-3; the D is unclear. V was pared by 3 bases and J by 2 bases, with 15 bases between. CDR1 and CDR2 from the germline V gene are SGHTA and FQGNSA. There are 16 residues in the CDR3. Here the CDR3 DNA reads TGTGCCAGCAGCTTGCTCGCGGTGATACCCACAGATACGCAGTATTTT. It translates to CASSLLAVIPTDTQYF.

The chain is built from TRBV29-1 and TRBJ1-3; unclear D gene. V was cut by 6 bases and J by 2 bases, with 14 bases left in between. This CDR3 comprises 14 residues. Germline-derived CDR1 and CDR2 are SQVTM and ANQGSEA. The CDR3 region is CSVRDPETGNTIYF. The CDR3 DNA is TGCAGCGTCCGCGACCCAGAGACTGGAAACACCATATATTTT.

The J gene is TRBJ2-1, the V gene TRBV6-5; TRBD1 matches 9 bases. The germline V gene encodes CDR1 MNHEY and CDR2 SVGAGI. Unmatched junction bases numbered 5, after V lost 0 bases and J lost 5 bases. This CDR3 region has 16 residues. The CDR3 protein is CASSYSDRGPDNEQFF. DNA for the CDR3: TGTGCCAGCAGTTACTCGGACAGGGGACCAGACAATGAGCAGTTCTTC.

The chain carries TRBV28 and TRBJ1-1; D might be TRBD1 (5 bases). The germline CDR1 and CDR2 sequences are MDHEN and SYDVKM. The CDR3 runs to 14 residues. Deletions cut 1 base from V and 5 bases from J, with 11 bases between. The CDR3 here is CASSLSVGLTEAFF. As DNA, the CDR3 is TGTGCCAGCAGTTTATCAGTGGGACTGACTGAAGCTTTCTTT. Supplemented by reference TRBV28 and TRBJ1-1, the full variable domain reads DVKVTQSSRYLVKRTGEKVFLECVQDMDHENMFWYRQDPGLGLRLIYFSYDVKMKEKGDIPEGYSVSREKKERFSLILESASTNQTSMYLCASSLSVGLTEAFFGQGTRLTVV.

CDR3 nucleotides: TGCGCCAGCAGCCGTATACTCGGCAATCAGCCCCAGCATTTT. This codes for CASSRILGNQPQHF. This chain links TRBV4-1 with TRBJ1-5; D is unclear. The germline CDR1 and CDR2 sequences are MGHRA and YSYEKL. Trimming took 4 bases from V and 2 from J, leaving 9 bases between them. This CDR3 is built from 14 residues.

The chain joins TRBV7-9 to TRBJ2-3; D gene uncertain. V gave up 3 bases and J gave up 1 base, with 8 bases separating them. The germline V gene encodes CDR1 SEHNR and CDR2 FQNEAQ (reference sequence). This CDR3 has 14 amino acids. Here the CDR3 reads CASSLGKGTDTQYF. CDR3 DNA sequence: TGTGCCAGCAGCTTGGGAAAGGGCACAGATACGCAGTATTTT.

The CDR3 spells CASRGRDRSTDTQYF. CDR3 nucleotides: TGCGCCAGCAGGGGTCGGGACAGGAGCACAGATACGCAGTATTTT. The V gene is TRBV10-1, the J gene TRBJ2-3; 8 nucleotides match TRBD1. The CDR3 has 15 amino acids. J was trimmed by 0 bases and V by 6 bases; bases with no gene match: 5. Germline V gene lookup returns CDR1 WNHNN and CDR2 SYGVQD (reference sequence).

The V gene is TRBV7-9, the J gene TRBJ2-2, with D possibly being TRBD1 or TRBD2 (5 bases each). The CDR3 has 15 residues. Germline values: CDR1 SEHNR, CDR2 FQNEAQ (reference sequence). Deletions cut 5 bases from V and 2 bases from J, with 12 bases between. The CDR3 DNA follows: TGTGCCAGCAGCAACCGGGGCGGAAACACCGGGGAGCTGTTTTTT. Amino acids: CASSNRGGNTGELFF.

This sequence joins TRBV7-6 and TRBJ2-7, with 7 bases identical to TRBD1. Germline V CDR1 and CDR2: SGHVS, FNYEAQ. Trimming took 5 bases from V and 2 from J; bases not matched to a gene: 6. This CDR3 region has 14 residues. The CDR3 spells CASSTGTATYEQYF. The CDR3 DNA is TGTGCCAGCAGCACCGGGACAGCGACCTACGAGCAGTACTTC.

The CDR3 reads CASSLITNEQFF. The CDR3 DNA follows: TGTGCCAGCAGCTTGATAACCAATGAGCAGTTCTTC. The chain recombines TRBV11-3 with TRBJ2-1; no clear D. Trimming stripped 3 bases from V and 6 bases from J, with 6 bases between. The CDR3 has 12 amino acids. Germline V CDR1 and CDR2: SGHNT, YENEEA.

The chain couples TRBV7-9 to TRBJ2-1; 10 bases match TRBD2. CDR1 is SEHNR and CDR2 is FQNEAQ in the germline V gene (reference sequence). The CDR3 is made up of 14 amino acids. The ends lost 7 bases at V and 4 bases at J; junction bases unmatched: 4. Here the CDR3 DNA reads TGTGCCAGCAATTTAGCGGGAGGATACAATGAGCAGTTCTTC. This encodes CASNLAGGYNEQFF. The full variable domain, completed using reference TRBV7-9 and TRBJ2-1, is DTGVSQNPRHKITKRGQNVTFRCDPISEHNRLYWYRQTLGQGPEFLTYFQNEAQLEKSRLLSDRFSAERPKGSFSTLEIQRTEQGDSAMYLCASNLAGGYNEQFFGPGTRLTVL.

In DNA, the CDR3 is TGTGCCAGCAGCGCGACAGGGTTCAATGAAAAACTGTTTTTT. This encodes CASSATGFNEKLFF. The chain is built from TRBV7-9 and TRBJ1-4, with 7 bases identical to TRBD1. The germline V gene encodes CDR1 SEHNR and CDR2 FQNEAQ (reference sequence). Trimming cost V 5 bases and J 5 bases; bases outside gene matches: 5. This CDR3 comprises 14 residues.

The chain is built from TRBV27 and TRBJ2-7; D unresolved. With 1 base removed from V and 2 bases from J, the gap between germline ends came to 18 bases. The CDR3 contains 17 residues. CDR1 is MNHEY and CDR2 is SMNVEV in the germline V gene (reference sequence). The CDR3 DNA is TGTGCCAGCAGTTTATGGACGCCGGGCCTCAGCCCCTACGAGCAGTACTTC. This translates into CASSLWTPGLSPYEQYF.

This chain uses TRBV6-6 with TRBJ1-4; no definite D call. Per the germline V gene, CDR1 is MNHNY and CDR2 is SVGAGI (reference sequence). This CDR3 has 14 residues. V lost 8 bases and J lost 4, with 14 bases in between. The CDR3 loop is CASSAGRINEKLFF. The CDR3 DNA is TGTGCCAGCTCGGCCGGACGGATTAATGAAAAACTGTTTTTT.

As regards this clone: The same CDR3 can be traced to other DNA sequences in this sample. The rearrangement joins TRBV2 to TRBJ1-1; no firm D call. V lost 4 bases and J lost 1, with 4 bases in between. This CDR3 is 12 amino acids long. Germline CDR1 is SNHLY and CDR2 is FYNNEI. The CDR3 sequence: CASSAGNTEAFF. The CDR3 bases are TGTGCCAGCAGTGCAGGGAACACTGAAGCTTTCTTT.

The gene calls are TRBV28 and TRBJ2-5; D unresolved. The CDR3 consists of 15 residues. The germline V and J ends were trimmed by 4 bases and 3 bases, with 15 bases remaining between them. Germline CDR1 reads MDHEN; CDR2 reads SYDVKM. CDR3 residues: CASSSNTRTEETQYF. The CDR3, as DNA: TGTGCCAGCAGTTCGAACACTCGGACCGAAGAGACCCAGTACTTC.

The V call is TRBV4-2, the J call TRBJ2-7; no clear D gene. Germline-derived CDR1 and CDR2 are LGHNA and YNFKEQ. Trimming pared 1 base from V and 2 bases from J, leaving 6 bases between. The CDR3 contains 13 residues. The CDR3 loop reads CASSQVLPYEQYF. CDR3 nucleotides: TGTGCCAGCAGCCAAGTCTTGCCCTACGAGCAGTACTTC.

This clone was detected only a few times. The chain is built from TRBV9 and TRBJ2-2; D call uncertain. Germline-derived CDR1 and CDR2 are SGDLS and YYNGEE. This CDR3 has 11 residues. Trimming cost V 0 bases and J 10 bases, with 4 bases left between them. The DNA for the CDR3 is TGTGCCAGCAGCGTAGGTCCGGAGCTGTTTTTT. Its protein product is CASSVGPELFF.

The V call is TRBV2, the J call TRBJ2-3; 8 bases match TRBD2. The CDR3 extends over 15 amino acids. Germline CDR1 reads SNHLY; CDR2 reads FYNNEI. V gave up 8 bases and J gave up 0 bases; unmatched junction bases: 7. The CDR3 region is CASQLAAFSTDTQYF. The CDR3 DNA sequence: TGTGCCAGCCAACTAGCGGCCTTTAGCACAGATACGCAGTATTTT.

The chain joins TRBV29-1 to TRBJ2-2; D may be TRBD2 (5 bases). Trimming shortened V by 5 bases and J by 3 bases, and 10 bases separated the two germline ends. Germline V CDR1 and CDR2: SQVTM, ANQGSEA. This CDR3 spans 13 amino acids. CDR3 region: CSVFGGYTGELFF. Here the CDR3 DNA reads TGCAGCGTTTTCGGAGGATACACCGGGGAGCTGTTTTTT.

The chain links TRBV7-8 to TRBJ1-2; D gene ambiguous. CDR3 length: 14 amino acids. Trimming stripped 4 bases from V and 5 bases from J, with 14 bases between. Germline V gene lookup returns CDR1 SGHVS and CDR2 FQNEAQ. In DNA, the CDR3 is TGTGCCAGCAGCTCCGGAGGGCCGGATTATGGCTACACCTTC. Translating it yields CASSSGGPDYGYTF.

The V and J genes are TRBV11-2 and TRBJ2-1; a possible D gene is TRBD2 (5 bases). The germline V and J ends were trimmed by 2 bases and 5 bases, with 10 bases remaining between them. The germline V gene encodes CDR1 SGHAT and CDR2 FQNNGV. CDR3 length: 14 residues. CDR3 DNA sequence: TGTGCCAGCAGCTTACTACTAGTAGACAATGAGCAGTTCTTC. It yields the protein CASSLLLVDNEQFF.

The CDR3 DNA sequence: TGCGCCAGCAGCTTCCAGGGGAATGAGCAGTTCTTC. Translation gives CASSFQGNEQFF. The chain employs TRBV5-1 and TRBJ2-1; TRBD1 is a possible D gene (6 bases). The CDR3 spans 12 residues. Trimming left V 2 bases short and J 7 bases short, with 7 bases between. CDR1 SGHRS and CDR2 YFSETQ come from the germline V gene.

This clone was observed once. This chain uses TRBV2 with TRBJ2-2; a weak D match, TRBD1 (5 bases). CDR1 is SNHLY and CDR2 is FYNNEI in the germline V gene. The CDR3 runs to 16 residues. Trimming removed 2 bases from V and 4 bases from J, with 14 bases in between. The CDR3 spells CASSEWSRVSTGELFF. CDR3 in DNA: TGTGCCAGCAGTGAATGGTCCAGGGTCAGCACCGGGGAGCTGTTTTTT. The whole variable domain, filled in from reference TRBV2 and TRBJ2-2, reads EPEVTQTPSHQVTQMGQEVILRCVPISNHLYFYWYRQILGQKVEFLVSFYNNEISEKSEIFDDQFSVERPDGSNFTLKIRSTKLEDSAMYFCASSEWSRVSTGELFFGEGSRLTVL.